This T cell receptor beta chain emerged from a study of shared clonotypes between healthy human individuals. Germline CDR1 is SGHVS and CDR2 is FQNEAQ. V gave up 5 bases and J gave up 0 bases, with 13 bases separating them. The CDR3 consists of 15 residues. CD45RO-negative cells were positively selected for CCR7, leaving out terminally differentiated effector memory CD45RA+ cells. Clones were read by immunoSEQ multiplex PCR, and TCRdb kept only the in-frame ones, dropping some. The data show about 2 million clones, less than 95% seen once. The J gene is TRBJ1-1, the V gene TRBV7-8, with D perhaps matching TRBD1 (5 bases). Sequenced: naive CD8+ T cells sorted from blood. The receptor was isolated from a young man in good health. The chain's CDR3 is CASSPPRGMNTEAFF. In DNA, the CDR3 is TGTGCCAGCAGCCCCCCAAGGGGAATGAACACTGAAGCTTTCTTT.